This T cell receptor beta chain originates from a study of T-cell reconstitution after alpha-beta-depleted transplantation in children. General study points: Several hundred expanded graft clones reportedly gave rise to the alpha-beta T cells present about two months after transplant.

CDR1 and CDR2 from the germline V gene are SQVTM and ANQGSEA. With 2 bases removed from V and 4 bases from J, the gap between germline ends came to 11 bases. The CDR3 covers 14 residues. Unique molecular identifiers were incorporated during preparation of the TCRbeta library. TCRdb passed the PCR reads through MiXCR, listing each CDR3 protein once. The table records 250,000 or so distinct CDR3 sequences, about 24% of them present only once. In regard to this clonotype: Its antigen is as yet unknown.

Specimen: PBMCs, mostly from graft donor cells, collected 360 days after TCRalphabeta/CD19-depleted stem cell transplant. The receptor was derived from a female patient aged 2 to 10 who had a stem cell transplant for congenital amegakaryocytic thrombocytopenia, so the T cells may come from the graft donor. This chain connects TRBV29-1 to TRBJ2-2, with D possibly being TRBD1 or TRBD2 (6 bases each). CDR3 sequence (DNA): TGCAGCGTTGAAATGGGGGGCAGCACCGGGGAGCTGTTTTTT. The encoded protein is CSVEMGGSTGELFF.